These T cell receptor beta chains were read from a single sample in a study of T cell responses to AZD1222 COVID-19 vaccine. Clones were read by immunoSEQ multiplex PCR, and TCRdb kept only the in-frame ones, dropping some. The data show approximately 100,000 clones, over 75% seen once. This sample comprised peripheral blood, obtained on day 0 of AZD1222 vaccination. All receptors come from an adult in good health. CDR3s include the opening cysteine and the closing phenylalanine or tryptophan. Each record gives: clone size, J gene, V gene, D gene, CDR3 DNA, CDR3 protein. A D gene is named only where the DNA matches it firmly. Some rows have no size entry. The others give once, few or many, or a class for an expanded clone.

clone size: .
J gene: TRBJ2-3
V gene: TRBV11-3
D gene: .
CDR3 DNA: TGTGCCAGCAGCCCAACCTGGGACCCAGATACGCAGTATTTT
CDR3 protein: CASSPTWDPDTQYF

clone size: .
J gene: TRBJ2-3
V gene: TRBV3-1/TRBV3-2
D gene: TRBD2
CDR3 DNA: TGTGCCAGCAGAAATAGCGGGAGTGGCACAGATACGCAGTATTTT
CDR3 protein: CASRNSGSGTDTQYF

clone size: .
J gene: TRBJ1-5
V gene: TRBV28
D gene: .
CDR3 DNA: TGTGCCACCACAGGGCTTAATCAGCCCCAGCATTTT
CDR3 protein: CATTGLNQPQHF

clone size: few
J gene: TRBJ2-5
V gene: TRBV18
D gene: .
CDR3 DNA: TGTGCCAGCTCACCACCCCTAGACAGGTATCAAGAGACCCAGTACTTC
CDR3 protein: CASSPPLDRYQETQYF

clone size: .
J gene: TRBJ2-7
V gene: TRBV6-5
D gene: TRBD2
CDR3 DNA: TGTGCCAGCAGCTACTCAGCGGGAGGTTCCTACGAGCAGTACTTC
CDR3 protein: CASSYSAGGSYEQYF

clone size: .
J gene: TRBJ2-1
V gene: TRBV5-1
D gene: TRBD2
CDR3 DNA: TGCGCCAGCAGCTTGGTTAGCGGGAGGGGTATTGAGCAGTTCTTC
CDR3 protein: CASSLVSGRGIEQFF

clone size: .
J gene: TRBJ2-1
V gene: TRBV3-1/TRBV3-2
D gene: TRBD2
CDR3 DNA: TGTGCCAGCAGCCTTGGGACTAGCGGGAGTGGTTACAATGAGCAGTTCTTC
CDR3 protein: CASSLGTSGSGYNEQFF

clone size: .
J gene: TRBJ2-3
V gene: TRBV30
D gene: .
CDR3 DNA: TGTGCCTGGAGTCTACAGGGCACAGATACGCAGTATTTT
CDR3 protein: CAWSLQGTDTQYF

clone size: .
J gene: TRBJ2-2
V gene: TRBV11-3
D gene: TRBD1
CDR3 DNA: TGTGCCAGCAGCCCCGGGACAGTGAACACCGGGGAGCTGTTTTTT
CDR3 protein: CASSPGTVNTGELFF

clone size: .
J gene: TRBJ1-1
V gene: TRBV5-4
D gene: .
CDR3 DNA: TGTGCCAGCAGCAAAGAATCGGTCTTGGGCACTGAAGCTTTCTTT
CDR3 protein: CASSKESVLGTEAFF

clone size: .
J gene: TRBJ1-5
V gene: TRBV5-1
D gene: .
CDR3 DNA: TGCGCCAGCAGCTTGGCTCAGGGAGATCAGCCCCAGCATTTT
CDR3 protein: CASSLAQGDQPQHF

clone size: .
J gene: TRBJ2-1
V gene: TRBV7-2
D gene: .
CDR3 DNA: TGTGCCAGCAGCCGTCAGGGTGGAGGGGGGTACAATGAGCAGTTCTTC
CDR3 protein: CASSRQGGGGYNEQFF

clone size: .
J gene: TRBJ2-2
V gene: TRBV19
D gene: TRBD2
CDR3 DNA: TGTGCCAGTCGCCGAGCGGGAGTAGCCGGGGAGCTGTTTTTT
CDR3 protein: CASRRAGVAGELFF

clone size: .
J gene: TRBJ2-3
V gene: TRBV7-3
D gene: .
CDR3 DNA: TGTGCCAGCAGCTTAGTCCGGGGGAGCACAGATACGCAGTATTTT
CDR3 protein: CASSLVRGSTDTQYF

clone size: .
J gene: TRBJ2-7
V gene: TRBV5-6
D gene: .
CDR3 DNA: TGTGCCAGCAGCCAGGGACCGACTTACGAGCAGTACTTC
CDR3 protein: CASSQGPTYEQYF

clone size: .
J gene: TRBJ1-1
V gene: TRBV5-1
D gene: TRBD1
CDR3 DNA: TGCGCCAGCAGCCTGACAGGGGGCACTGAAGCTTTCTTT
CDR3 protein: CASSLTGGTEAFF

clone size: .
J gene: TRBJ1-1
V gene: TRBV11-2
D gene: TRBD1
CDR3 DNA: TGTGCCAGCACTCACCGGGGACAGCGACCCAACACTGAAGCTTTCTTT
CDR3 protein: CASTHRGQRPNTEAFF

clone size: many
J gene: TRBJ1-4
V gene: TRBV29-1
D gene: .
CDR3 DNA: TGCAGCGTTGTTGACAGTGTGATGGGAGAAAAACTGTTTTTT
CDR3 protein: CSVVDSVMGEKLFF

clone size: .
J gene: TRBJ1-2
V gene: TRBV19
D gene: TRBD1
CDR3 DNA: TGTGCCAGTAGTATGTTTTTCGGGACAGGGCGCCAAAGGAACTATGGCTACACCTTC
CDR3 protein: CASSMFFGTGRQRNYGYTF

clone size: once
J gene: TRBJ1-5
V gene: TRBV3-1/TRBV3-2
D gene: TRBD1
CDR3 DNA: TGTGCCAGCAGCCAAGGCAGGGGGCTTCTGAATCAGCCCCAGCATTTT
CDR3 protein: CASSQGRGLLNQPQHF

clone size: .
J gene: TRBJ1-4
V gene: TRBV19
D gene: .
CDR3 DNA: TGTGCCAGTAGCCGAAGGGGAACTAATGAAAAACTGTTTTTT
CDR3 protein: CASSRRGTNEKLFF

clone size: .
J gene: TRBJ2-1
V gene: TRBV27
D gene: TRBD2
CDR3 DNA: TGTGCCAGCAGTCTAACTAGCGGGAGTAGTGATGAGCAGTTCTTC
CDR3 protein: CASSLTSGSSDEQFF

clone size: once
J gene: TRBJ2-3
V gene: TRBV19
D gene: .
CDR3 DNA: TGTGCCAGTAAAGATATACGGTACACAGATACGCAGTATTTT
CDR3 protein: CASKDIRYTDTQYF

clone size: once
J gene: TRBJ2-6
V gene: TRBV19
D gene: .
CDR3 DNA: TGTGCCAGTAGTATTAGGGAGCAGGGTGGCCCTACTGGGGCCAACGTCCTGACTTTC
CDR3 protein: CASSIREQGGPTGANVLTF

clone size: .
J gene: TRBJ2-4
V gene: TRBV6-6
D gene: .
CDR3 DNA: TGTGCCAGCAGTCGGGAATCGGGGACAGCGGGACTAGCCAAAAACATTCAGTACTTC
CDR3 protein: CASSRESGTAGLAKNIQYF

clone size: few
J gene: TRBJ1-3
V gene: TRBV11-2
D gene: .
CDR3 DNA: TGTGCCAGCGGTCAAACGGCTGGAAACACCATATATTTT
CDR3 protein: CASGQTAGNTIYF

clone size: .
J gene: TRBJ2-1
V gene: TRBV9
D gene: TRBD2
CDR3 DNA: TGTGCCAGCAGCGCCCCGACTAGCGTGGGCTCCTACAATGAGCAGTTCTTC
CDR3 protein: CASSAPTSVGSYNEQFF

clone size: .
J gene: TRBJ2-7
V gene: TRBV4-2
D gene: .
CDR3 DNA: TGTGCCAGCAGCCAAGGGGGGGGCCAGTCCTACGAGCAGTACTTC
CDR3 protein: CASSQGGGQSYEQYF

clone size: .
J gene: TRBJ1-2
V gene: TRBV12-3/TRBV12-4
D gene: .
CDR3 DNA: TGTGCCAGCAGCTCGAATGGCTACACCTTC
CDR3 protein: CASSSNGYTF

clone size: .
J gene: TRBJ2-7
V gene: TRBV5-1
D gene: TRBD1
CDR3 DNA: TGCGCCAGCAGCTTGGGGGACAGGGGGAACGACGAGCAGTACTTC
CDR3 protein: CASSLGDRGNDEQYF

clone size: .
J gene: TRBJ2-3
V gene: TRBV7-9
D gene: TRBD2
CDR3 DNA: TGTGCCAGGGTACTTATAGCGGGAGTGACGATACGGCCGCAGTATTTT
CDR3 protein: CARVLIAGVTIRPQYF

clone size: .
J gene: TRBJ2-1
V gene: TRBV6-5
D gene: TRBD2
CDR3 DNA: TGTGCCAGCAGGCTAGCGGGAGGGTCCAATGAGCAGTTCTTC
CDR3 protein: CASRLAGGSNEQFF

clone size: .
J gene: TRBJ2-1
V gene: TRBV5-1
D gene: TRBD1
CDR3 DNA: TGCGCCAGCAGCTTGGGGGGACAGGTGGACAATGAGCAGTTCTTC
CDR3 protein: CASSLGGQVDNEQFF

clone size: .
J gene: TRBJ2-7
V gene: TRBV7-8
D gene: TRBD2
CDR3 DNA: TGTGCCAGCAGTAGCGGGCTAGCGGGAGGGTACATCTCCTACGAGCAGTACTTC
CDR3 protein: CASSSGLAGGYISYEQYF

clone size: .
J gene: TRBJ1-3
V gene: TRBV6-5
D gene: .
CDR3 DNA: TGTGCCAGCTTCCGGGACACTGGAAACACCATATATTTT
CDR3 protein: CASFRDTGNTIYF

clone size: .
J gene: TRBJ1-2
V gene: TRBV5-1
D gene: .
CDR3 DNA: TGCGCCAGCAGCTTGGCCGGGCAGGATTATGGCTACACCTTC
CDR3 protein: CASSLAGQDYGYTF

clone size: .
J gene: TRBJ2-1
V gene: TRBV6-2/TRBV6-3
D gene: TRBD2
CDR3 DNA: TGTGCCAGCAGTTACCAGGCTAGCGGGCCATACAATGAGCAGTTCTTC
CDR3 protein: CASSYQASGPYNEQFF

clone size: .
J gene: TRBJ1-1
V gene: TRBV18
D gene: .
CDR3 DNA: TGTGCCAGCTCACCCCCGGGGCGGGAAACTGAAGCTTTCTTT
CDR3 protein: CASSPPGRETEAFF

clone size: .
J gene: TRBJ2-3
V gene: TRBV5-8
D gene: .
CDR3 DNA: TGTGCCAGCAGCCTTTCTGCGGGCACAGATACGCAGTATTTT
CDR3 protein: CASSLSAGTDTQYF

clone size: .
J gene: TRBJ1-1
V gene: TRBV6-5
D gene: TRBD1
CDR3 DNA: TGTGCCAGCAGCTCCGGACAGGATAACACTGAAGCTTTCTTT
CDR3 protein: CASSSGQDNTEAFF

clone size: .
J gene: TRBJ1-4
V gene: TRBV6-5
D gene: TRBD1
CDR3 DNA: TGTGCCAGCAGCCGACAGGGTAATGAAAAACTGTTTTTT
CDR3 protein: CASSRQGNEKLFF

clone size: .
J gene: TRBJ1-1
V gene: TRBV24-1
D gene: .
CDR3 DNA: TGTGCCACCAGCGCGGGGGCGGGCACTGAAGCTTTCTTT
CDR3 protein: CATSAGAGTEAFF